The 9 T cell receptor beta chains below were found in one sample sequenced in a study of cytomegalovirus exposure and HLA in healthy donors. The primer mix had 60 Vbeta and 13 Jbeta primers. Assay used: immunoSEQ multiplex PCR; TCRdb lists only in-frame clones, some missing. The repertoire consists of more than 90,000 clones, with about 80% occurring once and the leading ten covering about 4.9%. The sequenced material came from PBMCs. These receptors originate from a man in his fifties or sixties in good health and CMV-seropositive.

DNA for the CDR3: TGTGCCAGCAGCCAAGATAGGTGGGGCCGAGAGACCCAGTACTTC. This sequence encodes CASSQDRWGRETQYF. V is TRBV4-2 and J is TRBJ2-5; TRBD1 is a possible D gene (5 bases). The CDR3 has 15 residues. Trimming took off 0 bases at V and 4 bases at J, with 12 bases between the two ends. Germline V lookup: CDR1 LGHNA, CDR2 YNFKEQ.

The chain combines TRBV4-2 with TRBJ2-5; tentatively, D is TRBD2 (6 bases). The CDR3 runs to 16 residues. Germline CDR1 and CDR2: LGHNA and YNFKEQ. V lost 4 bases to trimming and J lost 3 bases, with 18 bases between them. CDR3 in amino acids: CASSLWRDRGEETQYF. CDR3 nucleotides: TGTGCCAGCAGCCTCTGGAGGGATAGGGGCGAAGAGACCCAGTACTTC.

The chain is built from TRBV10-3 and TRBJ1-5; TRBD1 agrees at 9 bases. V lost 6 bases and J lost 2; bases outside the gene matches: 8. The CDR3 length is 16 residues. The germline V gene has CDR1 ENHRY and CDR2 SYGVKD. CDR3: CAISGPGQGRNQPQHF. As DNA, the CDR3 is TGTGCCATCAGCGGACCGGGACAGGGTCGCAATCAGCCCCAGCATTTT.

V is TRBV5-6 and J is TRBJ1-1; D is possibly TRBD1 (6 bases). V was trimmed by 2 bases and J by 8 bases, leaving 16 bases between them. CDR1 is SGHDT and CDR2 is YYEEEE in the germline V gene. The length of the CDR3 is 14 residues. Written as DNA, the CDR3 is TGTGCCAGCAGCTTTGGGAGGGGGGAAATCGAAGCTTTCTTT. It encodes CASSFGRGEIEAFF.

V is TRBV6-1 and J is TRBJ2-7; 11 bases match TRBD1. Germline-derived CDR1 and CDR2 are MNHNS and SASEGT. CDR3 length: 15 amino acids. V trimming: 4 bases; J trimming: 3 bases; junction bases outside the gene matches: 5. The DNA of the CDR3 is TGTGCCAGCAGTGGGGCGGGACAGGGGGGCTACGAGCAGTACTTC. This sequence encodes CASSGAGQGGYEQYF.

The chain has TRBV7-2 and TRBJ2-5, with 16 bases lining up with TRBD2. The CDR3 has 17 amino acids. The V and J ends lost 4 bases and 4 bases, in that order; junction bases with no gene match: 6. Germline CDR1 SGHTA, CDR2 FQGNSA. The DNA for the CDR3 is TGTGCCAGCAGCTCGGGACTAGCGGGAGGGGTAGGAGAGACCCAGTACTTC. Its protein product is CASSSGLAGGVGETQYF.

This clone ranks as medium-sized. Additional DNA sequences in this sample encode the identical CDR3. The chain joins TRBV7-9 to TRBJ2-5, with no clear D. The V and J ends lost 0 bases and 0 bases respectively, with 8 bases between them. The CDR3 covers 15 residues. CDR1 SEHNR and CDR2 FQNEAQ come from the germline V gene (reference sequence). CDR3 region: CASSLAPQYQETQYF. The CDR3 nucleotides read TGTGCCAGCAGCTTAGCGCCTCAGTACCAAGAGACCCAGTACTTC.

This chain joins TRBV19 and TRBJ1-2, with no clear D. This CDR3 has 14 residues. Germline values: CDR1 LNHDA, CDR2 SQIVND (reference sequence). The germline V and J ends were trimmed by 1 base and 4 bases, with 10 bases remaining between them. The CDR3 DNA reads TGTGCCAGTAGTATAGGGGCACAGATCTATGGCTACACCTTC. This sequence encodes CASSIGAQIYGYTF. The variable domain in full, with the rest retrieved from reference TRBV19 and TRBJ1-2, is DGGITQSPKYLFRKEGQNVTLSCEQNLNHDAMYWYRQDPGQGLRLIYYSQIVNDFQKGDIAEGYSVSREKKESFPLTVTSAQKNPTAFYLCASSIGAQIYGYTFGSGTRLTVV.

The chain links TRBV7-9 to TRBJ2-7, with a weak D call TRBD2 (5 bases). Trimming took 0 bases from V and 7 from J, leaving 22 bases between them. Per the germline V gene, CDR1 is SEHNR and CDR2 is FQNEAQ (reference sequence). CDR3 length: 17 residues. The CDR3 DNA follows: TGTGCCAGCAGCTTAGCCGTTCTAGCAGACCAACATGGGGAGCAGTACTTC. Protein: CASSLAVLADQHGEQYF.